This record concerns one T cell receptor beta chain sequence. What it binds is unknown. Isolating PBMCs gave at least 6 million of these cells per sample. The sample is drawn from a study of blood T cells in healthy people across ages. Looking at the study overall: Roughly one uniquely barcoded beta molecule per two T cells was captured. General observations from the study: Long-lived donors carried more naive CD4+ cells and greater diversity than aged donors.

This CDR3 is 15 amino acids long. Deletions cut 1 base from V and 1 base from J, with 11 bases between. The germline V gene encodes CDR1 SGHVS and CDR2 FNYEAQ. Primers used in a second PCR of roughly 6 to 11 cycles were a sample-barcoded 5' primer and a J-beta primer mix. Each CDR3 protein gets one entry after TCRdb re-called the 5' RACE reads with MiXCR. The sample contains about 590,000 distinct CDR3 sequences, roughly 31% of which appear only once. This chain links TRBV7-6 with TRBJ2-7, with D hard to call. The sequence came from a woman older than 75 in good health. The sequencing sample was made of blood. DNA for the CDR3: TGTGCCAGCAGCTTAGGGACCTGGGGATCCTACGAGCAGTACTTC. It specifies CASSLGTWGSYEQYF.